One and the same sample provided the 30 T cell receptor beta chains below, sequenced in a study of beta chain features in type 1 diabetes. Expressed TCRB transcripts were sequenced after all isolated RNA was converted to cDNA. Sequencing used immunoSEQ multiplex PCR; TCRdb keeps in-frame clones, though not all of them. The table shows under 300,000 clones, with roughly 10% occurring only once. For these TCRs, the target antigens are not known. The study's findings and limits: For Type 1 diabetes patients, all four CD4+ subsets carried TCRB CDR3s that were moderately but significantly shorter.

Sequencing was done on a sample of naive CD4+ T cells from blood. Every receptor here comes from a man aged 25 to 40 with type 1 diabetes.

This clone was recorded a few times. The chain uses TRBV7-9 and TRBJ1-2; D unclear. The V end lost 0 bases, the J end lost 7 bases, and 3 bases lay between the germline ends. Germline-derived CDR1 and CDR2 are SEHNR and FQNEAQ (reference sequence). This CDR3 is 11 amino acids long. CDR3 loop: CASSLAVGYTF. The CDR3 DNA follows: TGTGCCAGCAGCTTAGCCGTTGGCTACACCTTC.

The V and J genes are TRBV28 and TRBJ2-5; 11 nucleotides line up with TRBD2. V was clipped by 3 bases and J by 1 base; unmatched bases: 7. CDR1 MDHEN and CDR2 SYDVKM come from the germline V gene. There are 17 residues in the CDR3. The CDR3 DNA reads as TGTGCCAGCAGTTTTTGGGCTAGCGGGGGGCGCCAAGAGACCCAGTACTTC. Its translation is CASSFWASGGRQETQYF.

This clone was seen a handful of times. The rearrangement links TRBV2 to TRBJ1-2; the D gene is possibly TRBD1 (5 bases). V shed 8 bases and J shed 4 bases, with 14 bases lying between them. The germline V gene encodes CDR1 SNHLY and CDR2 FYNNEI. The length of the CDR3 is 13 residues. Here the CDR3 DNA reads TGTGCCAGCGGATGGCGACAGCTCTATGGCTACACCTTC. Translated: CASGWRQLYGYTF.

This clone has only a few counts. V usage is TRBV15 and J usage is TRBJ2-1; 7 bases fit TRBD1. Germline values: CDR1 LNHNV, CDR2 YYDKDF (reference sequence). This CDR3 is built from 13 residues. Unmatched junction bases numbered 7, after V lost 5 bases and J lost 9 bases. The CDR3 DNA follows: TGTGCCACCAGCGTTAAGGGGGACAGTGAGCAGTTCTTC. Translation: CATSVKGDSEQFF. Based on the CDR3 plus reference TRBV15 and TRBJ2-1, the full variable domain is DAMVIQNPRYQVTQFGKPVTLSCSQTLNHNVMYWYQQKSSQAPKLLFHYYDKDFNNEADTPDNFQSRRPNTSFCFLDIRSPGLGDTAMYLCATSVKGDSEQFFGPGTRLTVL.

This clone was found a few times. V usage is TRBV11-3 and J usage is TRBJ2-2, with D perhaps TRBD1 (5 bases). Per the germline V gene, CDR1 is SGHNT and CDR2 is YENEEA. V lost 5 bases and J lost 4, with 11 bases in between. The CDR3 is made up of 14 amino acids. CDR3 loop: CASSADITTGELFF. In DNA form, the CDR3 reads TGTGCCAGCAGCGCGGACATAACCACCGGGGAGCTGTTTTTT. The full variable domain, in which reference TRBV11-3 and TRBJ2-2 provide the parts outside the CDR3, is EAGVVQSPRYKIIEKKQPVAFWCNPISGHNTLYWYLQNLGQGPELLIRYENEEAVDDSQLPKDRFSAERLKGVDSTLKIQPAELGDSAVYLCASSADITTGELFFGEGSRLTVL.

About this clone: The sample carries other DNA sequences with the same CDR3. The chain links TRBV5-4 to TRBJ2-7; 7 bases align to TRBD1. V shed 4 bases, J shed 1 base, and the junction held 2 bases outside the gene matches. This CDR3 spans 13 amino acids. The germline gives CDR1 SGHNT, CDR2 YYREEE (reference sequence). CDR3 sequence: CASSRDRSYEQYF. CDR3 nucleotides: TGTGCCAGCAGCCGGGACAGATCCTACGAGCAGTACTTC.

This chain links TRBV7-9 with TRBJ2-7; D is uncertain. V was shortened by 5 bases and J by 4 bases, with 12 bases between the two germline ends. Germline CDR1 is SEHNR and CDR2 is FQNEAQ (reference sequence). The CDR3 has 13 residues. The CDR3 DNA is TGTGCCAGCAGCCATAGTGCGGTTTACGAGCAGTACTTC. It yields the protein CASSHSAVYEQYF.

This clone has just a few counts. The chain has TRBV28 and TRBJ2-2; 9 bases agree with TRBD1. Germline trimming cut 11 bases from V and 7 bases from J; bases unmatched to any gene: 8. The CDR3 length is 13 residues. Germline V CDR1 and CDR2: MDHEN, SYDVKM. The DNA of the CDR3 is TGTGCCGTCCGGGACAGGGTGGTCGGGGAGCTGTTTTTT. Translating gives CAVRDRVVGELFF.

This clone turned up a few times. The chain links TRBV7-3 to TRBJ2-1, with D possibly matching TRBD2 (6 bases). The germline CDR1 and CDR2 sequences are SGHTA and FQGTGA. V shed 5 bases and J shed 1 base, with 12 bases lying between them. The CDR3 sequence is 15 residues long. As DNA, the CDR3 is TGTGCCAGCAGCCGCACTAGCAGGTCCTACAATGAGCAGTTCTTC. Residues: CASSRTSRSYNEQFF.

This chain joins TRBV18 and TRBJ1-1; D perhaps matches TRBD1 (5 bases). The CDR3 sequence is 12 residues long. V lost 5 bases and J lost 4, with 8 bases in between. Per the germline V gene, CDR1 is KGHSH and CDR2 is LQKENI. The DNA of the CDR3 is TGTGCCAGCTCAACCAGGGTCACTGAAGCTTTCTTT. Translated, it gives CASSTRVTEAFF.

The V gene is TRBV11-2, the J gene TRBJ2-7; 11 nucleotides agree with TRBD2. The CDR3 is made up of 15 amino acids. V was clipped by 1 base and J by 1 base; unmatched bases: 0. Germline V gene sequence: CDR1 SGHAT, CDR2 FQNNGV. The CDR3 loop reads CASSLGLAGSYEQYF. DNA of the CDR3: TGTGCCAGCAGCTTAGGACTAGCGGGATCCTACGAGCAGTACTTC.

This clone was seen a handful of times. The CDR3 here is CASSQVGGTSSGANVLTF. The CDR3 nucleotides are TGCGCCAGCAGCCAAGTAGGCGGAACCTCCTCTGGGGCCAACGTCCTGACTTTC. The rearrangement uses TRBV4-1 and TRBJ2-6; D gene uncertain. The CDR3 is made up of 18 amino acids. Germline lookup yields CDR1 MGHRA and CDR2 YSYEKL. Trimming removed 1 base at V and 0 bases at J, with 13 bases between.

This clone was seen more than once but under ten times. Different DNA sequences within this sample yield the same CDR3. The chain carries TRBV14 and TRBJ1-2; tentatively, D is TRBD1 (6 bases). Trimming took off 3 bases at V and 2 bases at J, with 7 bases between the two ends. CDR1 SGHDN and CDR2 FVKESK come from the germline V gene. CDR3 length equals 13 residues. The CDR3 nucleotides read TGTGCCAGCAGCCAGGGGGCCAACTATGGCTACACCTTC. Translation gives CASSQGANYGYTF.

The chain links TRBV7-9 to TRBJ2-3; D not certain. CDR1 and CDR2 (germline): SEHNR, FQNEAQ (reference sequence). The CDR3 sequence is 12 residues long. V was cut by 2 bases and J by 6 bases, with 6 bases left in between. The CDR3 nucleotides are TGTGCCAGCAGCTTATTACGGGATACGCAGTATTTT. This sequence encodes CASSLLRDTQYF.

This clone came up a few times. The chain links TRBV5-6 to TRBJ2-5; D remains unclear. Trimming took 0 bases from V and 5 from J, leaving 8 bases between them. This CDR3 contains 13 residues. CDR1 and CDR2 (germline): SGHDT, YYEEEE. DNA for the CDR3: TGTGCCAGCAGCTTGGCAGGCGTGGAGACCCAGTACTTC. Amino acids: CASSLAGVETQYF.

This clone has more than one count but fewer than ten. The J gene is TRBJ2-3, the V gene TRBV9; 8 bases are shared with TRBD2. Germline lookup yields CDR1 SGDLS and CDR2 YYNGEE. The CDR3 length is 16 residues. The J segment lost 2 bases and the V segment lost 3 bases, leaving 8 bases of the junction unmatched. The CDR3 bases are TGTGCCAGCAGCGCAGGTACTAGCGGTTACACAGATACGCAGTATTTT. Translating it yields CASSAGTSGYTDTQYF. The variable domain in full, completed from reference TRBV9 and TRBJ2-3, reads DSGVTQTPKHLITATGQRVTLRCSPRSGDLSVYWYQQSLDQGLQFLIQYYNGEERAKGNILERFSAQQFPDLHSELNLSSLELGDSALYFCASSAGTSGYTDTQYFGPGTRLTVL.

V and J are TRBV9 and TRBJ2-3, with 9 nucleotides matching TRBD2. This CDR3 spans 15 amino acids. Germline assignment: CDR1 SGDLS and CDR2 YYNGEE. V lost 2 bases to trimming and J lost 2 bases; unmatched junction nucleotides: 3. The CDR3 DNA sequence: TGTGCCAGCAGCGTGTCTAGCGGGGTCACAGATACGCAGTATTTT. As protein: CASSVSSGVTDTQYF.

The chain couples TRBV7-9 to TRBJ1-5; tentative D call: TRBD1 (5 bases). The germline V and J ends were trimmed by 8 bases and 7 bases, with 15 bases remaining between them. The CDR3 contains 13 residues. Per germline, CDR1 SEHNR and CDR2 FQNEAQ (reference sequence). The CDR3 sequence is CASGGEGGQPQHF. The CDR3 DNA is TGTGCCAGCGGGGGAGAGGGAGGGCAGCCCCAGCATTTT.

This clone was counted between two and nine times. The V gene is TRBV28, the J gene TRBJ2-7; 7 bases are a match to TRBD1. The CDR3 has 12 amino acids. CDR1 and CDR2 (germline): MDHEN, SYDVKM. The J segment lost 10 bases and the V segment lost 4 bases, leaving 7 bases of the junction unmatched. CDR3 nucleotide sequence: TGTGCCAGCAGTTCACACGGGACAGTACAGTACTTC. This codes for CASSSHGTVQYF.

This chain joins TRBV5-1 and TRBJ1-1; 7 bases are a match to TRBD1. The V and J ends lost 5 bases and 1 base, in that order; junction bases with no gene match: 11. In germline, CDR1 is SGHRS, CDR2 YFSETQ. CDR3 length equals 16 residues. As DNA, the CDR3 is TGCGCCAGCAGTTTGAGGACGGGACAGTCGAACACTGAAGCTTTCTTT. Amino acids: CASSLRTGQSNTEAFF.

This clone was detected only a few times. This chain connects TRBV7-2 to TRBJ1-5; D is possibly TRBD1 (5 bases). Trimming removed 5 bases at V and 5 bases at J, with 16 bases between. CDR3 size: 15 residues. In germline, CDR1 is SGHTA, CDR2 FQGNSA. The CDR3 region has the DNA TGTGCCAGCAGCCCAGGCACAGGAAGGGATCAGCCCCAGCATTTT. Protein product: CASSPGTGRDQPQHF. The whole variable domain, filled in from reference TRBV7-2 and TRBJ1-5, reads GAGVSQSPSNKVTEKGKDVELRCDPISGHTALYWYRQSLGQGLEFLIYFQGNSAPDKSGLPSDRFSAERTGGSVSTLTIQRTQQEDSAVYLCASSPGTGRDQPQHFGDGTRLSIL.

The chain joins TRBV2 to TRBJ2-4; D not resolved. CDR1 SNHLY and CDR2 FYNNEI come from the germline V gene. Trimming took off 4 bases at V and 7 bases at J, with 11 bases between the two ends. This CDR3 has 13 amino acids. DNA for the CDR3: TGTGCCAGCAGTGGGCTAGTTGGGAACATTCAGTACTTC. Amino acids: CASSGLVGNIQYF. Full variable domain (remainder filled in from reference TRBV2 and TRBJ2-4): EPEVTQTPSHQVTQMGQEVILRCVPISNHLYFYWYRQILGQKVEFLVSFYNNEISEKSEIFDDQFSVERPDGSNFTLKIRSTKLEDSAMYFCASSGLVGNIQYFGAGTRLSVL.

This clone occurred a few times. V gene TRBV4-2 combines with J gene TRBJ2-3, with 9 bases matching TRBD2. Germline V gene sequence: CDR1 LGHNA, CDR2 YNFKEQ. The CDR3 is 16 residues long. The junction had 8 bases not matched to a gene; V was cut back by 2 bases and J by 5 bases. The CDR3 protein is CASSQLSGGAGDTQYF. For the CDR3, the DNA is TGTGCCAGCAGCCAACTTAGCGGGGGTGCCGGAGATACGCAGTATTTT.

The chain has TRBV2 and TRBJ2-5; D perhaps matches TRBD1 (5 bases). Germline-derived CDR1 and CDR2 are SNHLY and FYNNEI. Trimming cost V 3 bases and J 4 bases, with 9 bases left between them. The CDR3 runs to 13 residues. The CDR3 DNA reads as TGTGCCAGCAGTGAGACAGATCTAGAGACCCAGTACTTC. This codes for CASSETDLETQYF.

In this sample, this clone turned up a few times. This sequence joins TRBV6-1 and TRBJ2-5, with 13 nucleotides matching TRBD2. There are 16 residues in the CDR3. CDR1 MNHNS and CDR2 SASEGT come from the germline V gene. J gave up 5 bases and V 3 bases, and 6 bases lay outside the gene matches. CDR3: CASSDVTSGGRETQYF. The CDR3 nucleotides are TGTGCCAGCAGTGATGTGACTAGCGGGGGGCGGGAGACCCAGTACTTC.

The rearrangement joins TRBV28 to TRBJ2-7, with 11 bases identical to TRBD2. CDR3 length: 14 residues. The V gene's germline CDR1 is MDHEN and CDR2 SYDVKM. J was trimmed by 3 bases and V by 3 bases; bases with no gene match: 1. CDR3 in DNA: TGTGCCAGCAGTTTGACTAGCGGGGTCTACGAGCAGTACTTC. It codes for CASSLTSGVYEQYF.

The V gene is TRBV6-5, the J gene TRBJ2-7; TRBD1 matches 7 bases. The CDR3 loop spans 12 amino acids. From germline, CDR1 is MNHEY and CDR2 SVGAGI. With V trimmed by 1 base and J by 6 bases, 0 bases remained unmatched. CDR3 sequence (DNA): TGTGCCAGCAGTTACTGGACAGGCGAGCAGTACTTC. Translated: CASSYWTGEQYF.

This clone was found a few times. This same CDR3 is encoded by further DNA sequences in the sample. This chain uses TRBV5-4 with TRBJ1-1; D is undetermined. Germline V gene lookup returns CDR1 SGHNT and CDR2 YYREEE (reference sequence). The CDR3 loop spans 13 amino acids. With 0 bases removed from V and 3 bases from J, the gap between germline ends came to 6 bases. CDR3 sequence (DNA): TGTGCCAGCAGCTTGGGCGGAGACACTGAAGCTTTCTTT. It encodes CASSLGGDTEAFF.

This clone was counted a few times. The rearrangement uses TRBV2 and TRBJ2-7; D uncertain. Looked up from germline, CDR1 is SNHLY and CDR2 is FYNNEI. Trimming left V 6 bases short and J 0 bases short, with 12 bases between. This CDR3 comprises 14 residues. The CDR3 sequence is CASRIGPRSYEQYF. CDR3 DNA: TGTGCCAGCAGAATCGGTCCTCGCTCCTACGAGCAGTACTTC. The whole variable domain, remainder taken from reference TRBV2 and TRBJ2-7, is EPEVTQTPSHQVTQMGQEVILRCVPISNHLYFYWYRQILGQKVEFLVSFYNNEISEKSEIFDDQFSVERPDGSNFTLKIRSTKLEDSAMYFCASRIGPRSYEQYFGPGTRLTVT.

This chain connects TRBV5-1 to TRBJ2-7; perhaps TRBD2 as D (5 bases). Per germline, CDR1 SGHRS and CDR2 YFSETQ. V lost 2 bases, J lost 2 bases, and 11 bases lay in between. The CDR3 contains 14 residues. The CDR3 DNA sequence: TGCGCCAGCAGCTTCAGCGGTCTAACCTACGAGCAGTACTTC. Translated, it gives CASSFSGLTYEQYF.